A single sample is the source of the 5 T cell receptor beta chains below, sequenced in a study of CXCR4 blockade with PD-1 therapy in pancreatic cancer. Some clones are missing from TCRdb's copy, which holds only in-frame ones; the method was immunoSEQ multiplex PCR. The sample lists about 540 clones; approximately 40% were seen once. Sequences were obtained from tumor tissue. These receptors were collected from a human donor with pancreatic ductal adenocarcinoma.

In its sample, this clone was seen once. This chain connects TRBV25-1 to TRBJ2-5; 9 bases are shared with TRBD2. The J segment lost 1 base and the V segment lost 1 base, leaving 7 bases of the junction unmatched. CDR3 length: 17 residues. Germline CDR1 MGHDK, CDR2 SYGVNS. The CDR3 protein is CASSESGAGGPQETQYF. CDR3 bases: TGTGCCAGCAGTGAATCTGGGGCGGGAGGGCCCCAAGAGACCCAGTACTTC.

By share of the sample, this clone is large (0.1 to 1%). The genes are TRBV9 and TRBJ1-5; TRBD1 matches 8 bases. Trimming at V came to 3 bases and at J to 4 bases, leaving 3 bases not matched to a gene. Germline V lookup: CDR1 SGDLS, CDR2 YYNGEE. The CDR3 sequence is 14 residues long. CDR3 DNA: TGTGCCAGCAGCGGACAGGGGTGGAATCAGCCCCAGCATTTT. This codes for CASSGQGWNQPQHF.

The chain carries TRBV12-5 and TRBJ1-4, with a tentative D call TRBD1 (6 bases). The germline gives CDR1 LGHNT, CDR2 FRNRAP. The CDR3 is 17 amino acids. CDR3 sequence reads: CASTLRQAITTNEKLFF. The CDR3 region has the DNA TGTGCCAGCACCCTACGACAGGCAATCACAACTAATGAAAAACTGTTTTTT.

This clone appeared a few times. The chain links TRBV6-8 to TRBJ2-2; 8 nucleotides align to TRBD2. Germline-derived CDR1 and CDR2 are MNHGY and SAAAGT. This CDR3 contains 14 residues. The V and J ends lost 11 bases and 7 bases, in that order; junction bases with no gene match: 12. The CDR3 coding sequence is TGTGCCTCTTCGCGCGCGGGGGGCCGCGGGGAGCTGTTTTTT. Translation: CASSRAGGRGELFF.

This sequence joins TRBV30 and TRBJ1-1; D gene uncertain. The CDR3 runs 13 residues. V was pared by 0 bases and J by 1 base, with 6 bases between. Germline values: CDR1 GTSNPN, CDR2 SVGIG (reference sequence). The CDR3 coding sequence is TGTGCCTGGAGTGTATACGGGAACACTGAAGCTTTCTTT. It translates to CAWSVYGNTEAFF.